A single T cell receptor beta chain is shown here with its context. Only in-frame clones appear in the TCRdb table, and some are missing; sequencing was by immunoSEQ multiplex PCR. The table includes roughly 320,000 clones, 90% detected once. This record comes from a study of blood T cell repertoires in COVID-19. Turning to the study itself: T cells, B-cell-depleted T cells, or PBMCs supplied cDNA or gDNA.

Everyone who took part was about 18 to 90 years old, and they came from 20 to 25 US areas. Contact with a PCR-confirmed or clinician-diagnosed COVID-19 case occurred within 2 weeks of entry. Germline V gene sequence: CDR1 SEHNR, CDR2 FQNEAQ (reference sequence). The CDR3 is 16 amino acids. V lost 4 bases to trimming and J lost 4 bases; unmatched junction nucleotides: 11. The receptor's source is a woman in her twenties or thirties who had been exposed to COVID-19. The sequenced sample was PBMCs or T cells enriched from blood (not recorded which). The rearrangement joins TRBV7-9 to TRBJ2-7; 9 bases fit TRBD1. CDR3 sequence reads: CASSYTPGQGSYEQYF. CDR3 coding DNA: TGTGCCAGCAGCTATACTCCGGGACAGGGATCTTACGAGCAGTACTTC.